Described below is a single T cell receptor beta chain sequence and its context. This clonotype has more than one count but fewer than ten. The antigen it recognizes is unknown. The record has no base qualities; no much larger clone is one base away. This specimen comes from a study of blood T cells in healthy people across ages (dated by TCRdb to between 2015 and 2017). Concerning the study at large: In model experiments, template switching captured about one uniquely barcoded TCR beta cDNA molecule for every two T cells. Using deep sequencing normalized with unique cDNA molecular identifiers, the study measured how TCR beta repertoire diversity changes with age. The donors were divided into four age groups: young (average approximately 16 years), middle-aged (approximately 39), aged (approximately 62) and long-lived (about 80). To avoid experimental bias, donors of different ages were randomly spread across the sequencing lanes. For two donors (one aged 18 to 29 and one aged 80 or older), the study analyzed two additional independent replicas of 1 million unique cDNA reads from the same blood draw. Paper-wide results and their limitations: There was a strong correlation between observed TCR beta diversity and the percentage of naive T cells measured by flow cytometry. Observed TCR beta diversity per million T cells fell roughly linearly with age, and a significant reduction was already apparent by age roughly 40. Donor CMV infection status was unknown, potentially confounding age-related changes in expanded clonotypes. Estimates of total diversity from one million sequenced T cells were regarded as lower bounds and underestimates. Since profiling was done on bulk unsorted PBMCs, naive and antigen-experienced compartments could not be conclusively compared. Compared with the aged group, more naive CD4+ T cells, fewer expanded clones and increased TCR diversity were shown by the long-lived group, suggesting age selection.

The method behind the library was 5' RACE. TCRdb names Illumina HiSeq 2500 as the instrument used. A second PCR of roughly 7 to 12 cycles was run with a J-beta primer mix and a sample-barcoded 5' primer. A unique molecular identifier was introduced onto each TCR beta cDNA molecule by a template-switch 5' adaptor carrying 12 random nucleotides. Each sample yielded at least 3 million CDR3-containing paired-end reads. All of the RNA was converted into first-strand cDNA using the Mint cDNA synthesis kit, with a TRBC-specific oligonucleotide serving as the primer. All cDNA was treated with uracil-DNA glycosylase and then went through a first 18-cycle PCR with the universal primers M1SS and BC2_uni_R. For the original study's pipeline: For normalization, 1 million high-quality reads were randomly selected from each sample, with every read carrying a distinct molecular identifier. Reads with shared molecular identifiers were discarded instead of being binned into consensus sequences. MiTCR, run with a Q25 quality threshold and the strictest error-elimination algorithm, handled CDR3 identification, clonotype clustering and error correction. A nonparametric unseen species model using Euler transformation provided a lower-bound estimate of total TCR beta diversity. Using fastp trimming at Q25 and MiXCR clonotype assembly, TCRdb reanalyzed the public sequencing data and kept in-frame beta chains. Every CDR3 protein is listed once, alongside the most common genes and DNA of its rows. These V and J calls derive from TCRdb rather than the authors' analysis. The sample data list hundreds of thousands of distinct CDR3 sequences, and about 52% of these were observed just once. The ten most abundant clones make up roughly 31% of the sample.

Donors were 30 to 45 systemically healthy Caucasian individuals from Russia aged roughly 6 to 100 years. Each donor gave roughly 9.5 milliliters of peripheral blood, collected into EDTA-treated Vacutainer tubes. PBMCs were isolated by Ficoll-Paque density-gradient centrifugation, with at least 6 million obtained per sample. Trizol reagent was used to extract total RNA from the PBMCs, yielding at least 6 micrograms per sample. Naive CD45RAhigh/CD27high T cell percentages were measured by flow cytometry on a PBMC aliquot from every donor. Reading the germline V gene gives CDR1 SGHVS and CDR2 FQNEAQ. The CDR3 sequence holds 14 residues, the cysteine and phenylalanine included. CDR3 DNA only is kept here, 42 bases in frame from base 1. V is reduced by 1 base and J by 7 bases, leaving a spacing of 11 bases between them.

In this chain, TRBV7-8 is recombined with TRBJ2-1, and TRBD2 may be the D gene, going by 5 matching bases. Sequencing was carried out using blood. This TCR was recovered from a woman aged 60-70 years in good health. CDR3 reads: CASSLGFGKNEQFF. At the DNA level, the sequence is TGTGCCAGCAGCTTAGGGTTCGGGAAAAATGAGCAGTTCTTC.